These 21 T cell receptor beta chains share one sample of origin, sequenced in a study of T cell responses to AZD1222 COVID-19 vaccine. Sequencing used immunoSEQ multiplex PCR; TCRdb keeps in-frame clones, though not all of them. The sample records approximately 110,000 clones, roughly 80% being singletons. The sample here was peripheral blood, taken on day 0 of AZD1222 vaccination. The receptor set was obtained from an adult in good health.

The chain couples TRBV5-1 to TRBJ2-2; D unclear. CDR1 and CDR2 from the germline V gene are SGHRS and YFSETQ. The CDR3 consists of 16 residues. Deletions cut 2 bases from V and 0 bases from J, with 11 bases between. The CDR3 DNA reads TGCGCCAGCAGCTTCCGGGTGGGCTCGAACACCGGGGAGCTGTTTTTT. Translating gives CASSFRVGSNTGELFF.

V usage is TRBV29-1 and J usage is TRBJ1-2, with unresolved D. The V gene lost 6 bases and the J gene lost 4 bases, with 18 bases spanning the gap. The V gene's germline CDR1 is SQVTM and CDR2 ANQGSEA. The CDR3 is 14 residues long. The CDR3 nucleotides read TGCAGCGTCGACGGTGGCGCCGTTAGCTATGGCTACACCTTC. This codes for CSVDGGAVSYGYTF.

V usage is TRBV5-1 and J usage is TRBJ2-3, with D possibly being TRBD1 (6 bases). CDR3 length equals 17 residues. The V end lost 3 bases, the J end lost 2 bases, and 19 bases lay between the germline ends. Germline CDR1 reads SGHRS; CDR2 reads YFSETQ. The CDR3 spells CASSWGQTAPNTDTQYF. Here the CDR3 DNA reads TGCGCCAGCAGCTGGGGGCAGACAGCACCCAACACAGATACGCAGTATTTT. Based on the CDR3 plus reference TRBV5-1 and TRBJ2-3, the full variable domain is KAGVTQTPRYLIKTRGQQVTLSCSPISGHRSVSWYQQTPGQGLQFLFEYFSETQRNKGNFPGRFSGRQFSNSRSEMNVSTLELGDSALYLCASSWGQTAPNTDTQYFGPGTRLTVL.

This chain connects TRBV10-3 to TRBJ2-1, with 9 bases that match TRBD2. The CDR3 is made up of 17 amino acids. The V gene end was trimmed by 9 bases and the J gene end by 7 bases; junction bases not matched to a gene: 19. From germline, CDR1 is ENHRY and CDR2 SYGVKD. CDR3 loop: CAIRGVGAGGARNEQFF. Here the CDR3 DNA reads TGTGCCATTAGGGGGGTTGGAGCGGGAGGCGCACGGAATGAGCAGTTCTTC.

The CDR3 loop is CASSLDTTGLASPYEQYF. In nucleotides, the CDR3 is TGTGCCAGCAGCTTAGATACGACCGGGCTAGCGAGCCCCTACGAGCAGTACTTC. This chain joins TRBV11-2 and TRBJ2-7; tentatively, D is TRBD2 (6 bases). Germline V CDR1 and CDR2: SGHAT, FQNNGV. This CDR3 comprises 18 residues. V lost 0 bases and J lost 2, with 20 bases in between.

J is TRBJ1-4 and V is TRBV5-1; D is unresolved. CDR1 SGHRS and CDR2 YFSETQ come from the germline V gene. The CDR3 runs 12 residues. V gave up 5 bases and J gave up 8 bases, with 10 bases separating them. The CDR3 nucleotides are TGCGCCAGCAGACGAGAGGGCGAAAAACTGTTTTTT. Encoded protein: CASRREGEKLFF.

The DNA of the CDR3 is TGTGCCAGCAGTTACTCGTCCCGGGACAGGGGTGAGCGGAATTCACCCCTCCACTTT. Amino acids: CASSYSSRDRGERNSPLHF. The chain recombines TRBV6-2 or TRBV6-3 with TRBJ1-6, with 10 bases lining up with TRBD1. Looked up from germline, CDR1 is MNHEY and CDR2 is SVGEGT. The CDR3 consists of 19 residues. After removal of 0 bases from V and 7 bases from J, the junction contained 12 bases not matched to a gene.

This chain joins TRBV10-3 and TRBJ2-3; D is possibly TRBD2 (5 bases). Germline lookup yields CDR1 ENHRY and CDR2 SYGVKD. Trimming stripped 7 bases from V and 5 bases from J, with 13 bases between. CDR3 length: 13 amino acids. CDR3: CAITREVVDTQYF. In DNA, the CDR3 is TGTGCCATCACCCGGGAAGTTGTAGATACGCAGTATTTT.

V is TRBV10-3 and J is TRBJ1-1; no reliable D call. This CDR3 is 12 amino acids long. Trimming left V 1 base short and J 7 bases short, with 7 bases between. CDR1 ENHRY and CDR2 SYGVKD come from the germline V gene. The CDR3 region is CAISEWEGEAFF. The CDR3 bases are TGTGCCATCAGTGAGTGGGAGGGTGAAGCTTTCTTT.

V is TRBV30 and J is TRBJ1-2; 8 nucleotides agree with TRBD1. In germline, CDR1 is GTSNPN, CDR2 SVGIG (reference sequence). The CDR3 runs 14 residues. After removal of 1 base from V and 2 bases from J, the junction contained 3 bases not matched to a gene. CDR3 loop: CAWSDAGGNYGYTF. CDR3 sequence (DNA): TGTGCCTGGAGTGACGCAGGGGGCAACTATGGCTACACCTTC.

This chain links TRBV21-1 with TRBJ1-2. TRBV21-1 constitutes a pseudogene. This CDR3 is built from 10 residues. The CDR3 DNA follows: TGTGCCAGCCTTCCTTATGGCTACACCTTC. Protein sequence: CASLPYGYTF.

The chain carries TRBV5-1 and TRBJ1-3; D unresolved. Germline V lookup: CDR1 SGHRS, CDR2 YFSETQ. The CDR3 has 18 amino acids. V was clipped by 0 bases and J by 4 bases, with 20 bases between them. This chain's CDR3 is CASSLDSPVLSLGNTIYF. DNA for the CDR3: TGCGCCAGCAGCTTGGACAGCCCCGTTCTCTCTCTCGGAAACACCATATATTTT.

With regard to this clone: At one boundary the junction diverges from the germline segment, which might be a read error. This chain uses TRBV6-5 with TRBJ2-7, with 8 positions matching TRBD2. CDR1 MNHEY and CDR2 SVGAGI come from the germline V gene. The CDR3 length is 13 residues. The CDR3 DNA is TGTGCCAGCGGGGTAGCGGGATCCTACGAGCAGTGCTTC. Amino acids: CASGVAGSYEQCF.

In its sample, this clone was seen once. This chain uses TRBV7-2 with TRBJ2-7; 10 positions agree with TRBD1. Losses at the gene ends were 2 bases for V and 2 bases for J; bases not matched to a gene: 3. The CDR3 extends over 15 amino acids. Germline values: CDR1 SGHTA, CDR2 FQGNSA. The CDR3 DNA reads TGTGCCAGCAGCTTAACCGGGACAGGGGCCTACGAGCAGTACTTC. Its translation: CASSLTGTGAYEQYF.

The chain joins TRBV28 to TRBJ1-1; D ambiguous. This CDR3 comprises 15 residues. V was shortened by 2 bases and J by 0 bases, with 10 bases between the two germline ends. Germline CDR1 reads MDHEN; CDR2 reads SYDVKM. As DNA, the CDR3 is TGTGCCAGCAGTTTAGCGGGGTCCCTGAACACTGAAGCTTTCTTT. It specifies CASSLAGSLNTEAFF.

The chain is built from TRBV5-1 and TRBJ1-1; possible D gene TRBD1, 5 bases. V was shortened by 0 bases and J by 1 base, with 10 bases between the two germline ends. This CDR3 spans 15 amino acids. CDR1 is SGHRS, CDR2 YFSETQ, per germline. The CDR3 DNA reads TGCGCCAGCAGCTTGGACGGGGCCGAGAACACTGAAGCTTTCTTT. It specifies CASSLDGAENTEAFF.

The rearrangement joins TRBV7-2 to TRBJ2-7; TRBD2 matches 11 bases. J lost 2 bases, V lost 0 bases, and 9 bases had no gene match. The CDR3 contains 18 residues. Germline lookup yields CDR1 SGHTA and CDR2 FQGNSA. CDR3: CASSLAFSGRARPYEQYF. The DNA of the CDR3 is TGTGCCAGCAGCTTAGCTTTTAGCGGGAGGGCCAGGCCCTACGAGCAGTACTTC.

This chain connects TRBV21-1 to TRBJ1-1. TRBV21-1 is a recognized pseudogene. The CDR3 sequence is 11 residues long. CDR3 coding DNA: TGTGCCACCCGAGAAAACACTGAAGCTTTCTTT. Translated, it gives CATRENTEAFF.

The DNA for the CDR3 is TGTGCCAGCAGCCCAACAGGGAACGAGCAGTACTTC. Protein product: CASSPTGNEQYF. J is TRBJ2-7 and V is TRBV9, with D perhaps TRBD1 (6 bases). Germline values: CDR1 SGDLS, CDR2 YYNGEE. V was cut by 4 bases and J by 5 bases, with 10 bases left in between. The CDR3 spans 12 residues.

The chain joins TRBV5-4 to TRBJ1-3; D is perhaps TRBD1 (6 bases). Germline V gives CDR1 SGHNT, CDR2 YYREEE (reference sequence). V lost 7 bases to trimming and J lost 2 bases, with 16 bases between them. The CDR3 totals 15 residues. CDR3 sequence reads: CASGLGGTAGNTIYF. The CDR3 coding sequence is TGTGCCAGCGGGCTTGGGGGCACGGCTGGAAACACCATATATTTT.

The CDR3 nucleotides read TGTGCCAGCAGGCTCTGGGTTGAGGACACTGAAGCTTTCTTT. It is translated as CASRLWVEDTEAFF. V is TRBV7-9 and J is TRBJ1-1; D is undetermined. V lost 6 bases to trimming and J lost 3 bases, with 14 bases between them. From germline, CDR1 is SEHNR and CDR2 FQNEAQ (reference sequence). This CDR3 has 14 residues.